The source of this T cell receptor (beta chain) is a study of long-term antiretroviral therapy in people with HIV. Study-wide points: No data on ART adherence, viral resistance or therapy changes. An increase in diversity followed ART, yet levels stayed below transplant donor controls.

In the case of this clone: As yet, its antigen is unknown.

J lost 2 bases, V lost 6 bases, and 6 bases had no gene match. The germline CDR1 and CDR2 sequences are MNHEY and SVGAGI. This CDR3 contains 15 residues. Version v3.0 of the immunoSEQ assay ran at survey level. Per sample, sequencing targeted roughly 35,000-50,000 T-cell genomes. TCRdb's table, derived via immunoSEQ multiplex PCR, lists solely in-frame clones and lacks some. Of about 13,000 clones in the sample, around 77% were seen once. This receptor was identified in a woman aged 18-29 years with HIV. Material: unsorted PBMCs, obtained 1.3 years after starting antiretroviral therapy. The gene calls are TRBV6-5 and TRBJ2-3; the match to TRBD1 covers 9 bases. CDR3 sequence reads: CASRLWTGVTDTQYF. Written as DNA, the CDR3 is TGTGCCAGCAGACTCTGGACAGGGGTCACAGATACGCAGTATTTT.